This T cell receptor beta chain was sequenced for a study of T cells in Graves' hyperthyroidism and ophthalmopathy. Using RNA transcripts as the source, TCR beta CDR3 regions were amplified. RT-PCR in the first round (using the HTBI primer set) targeted the TCR CDR3. TCRdb reprocessed the multiplex PCR reads with MiXCR, giving one entry per CDR3 protein. The sample holds about 640,000 distinct CDR3 sequences, 45% seen once. The V gene's germline CDR1 is SQVTM and CDR2 ANQGSEA. This CDR3 is built from 12 residues. Sequencing was carried out using peripheral blood or thyroid tissue (not recorded which). The genes are TRBV29-1 and TRBJ2-5; 9 bases are shared with TRBD1. The receptor was isolated from an adult man with Graves' disease, either hyperthyroidism or ophthalmopathy (not recorded which). Written as DNA, the CDR3 is TGCAGTCGACAGGGGGGGTCGGAGACCCAGTACTTC. It specifies CSRQGGSETQYF.